A selection of T cell receptor beta chains follows, all from one sample in a study of Ad26.COV2.S vaccination and SARS-CoV-2 variants. Here immunoSEQ multiplex PCR was the method, and the copy in TCRdb shows in-frame clones only, minus some. The sample lists fewer than 800,000 clones; around 92% were seen once. This specimen consisted of peripheral blood, obtained in a trial of Ad26.COV2.S vaccine versus placebo. The origin of the receptors is a person between 18 and 65 years old who received the Ad26.COV2.S COVID-19 vaccine or a placebo. The CDR3 runs from the conserved cysteine through the conserved F or W. The D gene is left open where the match is weak.

j_call,d_call,v_call,cdr3_aa,cdr3_nt
TRBJ2-7,TRBD1,TRBV11-2,CASMWTGGAYEQYF,TGTGCCAGCATGTGGACAGGGGGGGCCTACGAGCAGTACTTC
TRBJ1-5,.,TRBV6-2/TRBV6-3,CASSSRRYSNQPQHF,TGTGCCAGCAGTTCCCGGAGGTATAGCAATCAGCCCCAGCATTTT
TRBJ2-5,.,TRBV11-2,CASSLAGTAQYF,TGTGCCAGCAGCCTCGCTGGGACGGCCCAGTACTTC
TRBJ2-2,TRBD1,TRBV7-2,CASSSGTGANTGELFF,TGTGCCAGCAGCTCCGGGACAGGCGCCAACACCGGGGAGCTGTTTTTT
TRBJ2-7,.,TRBV6-2/TRBV6-3,CASSYSSGLTYEQYF,TGTGCCAGCAGTTACTCCAGCGGTCTTACCTACGAGCAGTACTTC
TRBJ1-2,.,TRBV20-1,CSARRDGYTF,TGCAGTGCTAGAAGGGATGGCTACACCTTC
TRBJ2-7,.,TRBV6-5,CASSYSSVLGGEQYF,TGTGCCAGCAGTTACTCATCGGTTCTCGGAGGCGAGCAGTACTTC
TRBJ1-2,.,TRBV5-1,CASSPDGGPYGYTF,TGCGCCAGCAGCCCGGACGGGGGCCCTTATGGCTACACCTTC
TRBJ1-2,.,TRBV7-9,CASSLSAYGYTF,TGTGCCAGCAGCTTGTCAGCCTATGGCTACACCTTC
TRBJ1-6,.,TRBV10-2,CASSEGNSPLHF,TGCGCCAGCAGTGAGGGGAATTCACCCCTCCACTTT
TRBJ1-1,.,TRBV11-2,CASSLDRGGAFF,TGTGCCAGCAGCTTAGATCGGGGGGGAGCTTTCTTT
TRBJ2-5,.,TRBV30,CAWSVSGKTQYF,TGTGCCTGGAGTGTATCGGGGAAGACCCAGTACTTC
TRBJ1-5,.,TRBV27,CASRVNSNQPQHF,TGTGCCAGCAGAGTAAATAGCAATCAGCCCCAGCATTTT
TRBJ1-2,.,TRBV6-5,CASSYSASHGYTF,TGTGCCAGCAGTTACTCGGCCTCCCATGGCTACACCTTC
TRBJ2-7,.,TRBV12-3/TRBV12-4,CASSWGVEQYF,TGTGCCAGCAGTTGGGGCGTCGAGCAGTACTTC
TRBJ2-3,.,TRBV5-1,CASSLGWDTQYF,TGCGCCAGCAGCTTGGGATGGGATACGCAGTATTTT
TRBJ2-1,.,TRBV4-2,CASSQVGGSYNEQFF,TGTGCCAGCAGCCAGGTCGGGGGCTCCTACAATGAGCAGTTCTTC
TRBJ1-4,.,TRBV2,CASSVWSVNEKLFF,TGTGCCAGCAGTGTATGGAGCGTTAATGAAAAACTGTTTTTT
TRBJ1-4,.,TRBV6-5,CASSYGETNEKLFF,TGTGCCAGCAGTTACGGGGAGACTAATGAAAAACTGTTTTTT
TRBJ2-1,TRBD2,TRBV10-3,CAIRGGTSQFF,TGTGCCATCAGGGGGGGGACCTCGCAGTTCTTC
TRBJ1-2,.,TRBV10-3,CAISDSDIAHGYTF,TGTGCCATCAGTGACTCTGACATTGCCCATGGCTACACCTTC
TRBJ1-6,.,TRBV3-1/TRBV3-2,CASSQDAADNSPLHF,TGTGCCAGCAGCCAAGATGCGGCAGATAATTCACCCCTCCACTTT
TRBJ2-7,.,TRBV7-2,CASRRVTAGTYEQYF,TGTGCCAGCAGGCGAGTTACGGCAGGCACCTACGAGCAGTACTTC
TRBJ1-1,.,TRBV30,CAWGGPTEAFF,TGTGCCTGGGGTGGCCCCACTGAAGCTTTCTTT
TRBJ2-1,TRBD2,TRBV3-1/TRBV3-2,CASSQLSGSGSSYNEQFF,TGTGCCAGCAGCCAACTAAGTGGTAGCGGGAGCTCCTACAATGAGCAGTTCTTC